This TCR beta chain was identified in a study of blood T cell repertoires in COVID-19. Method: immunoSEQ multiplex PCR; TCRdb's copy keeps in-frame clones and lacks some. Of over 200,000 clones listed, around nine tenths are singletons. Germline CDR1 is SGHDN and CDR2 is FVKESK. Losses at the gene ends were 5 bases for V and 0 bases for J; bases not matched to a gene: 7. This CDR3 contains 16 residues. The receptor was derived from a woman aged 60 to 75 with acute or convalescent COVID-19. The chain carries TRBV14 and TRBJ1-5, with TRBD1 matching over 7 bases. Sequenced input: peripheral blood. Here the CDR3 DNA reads TGTGCCAGCAGCTATAAGGGGACAGCTAGCAATCAGCCCCAGCATTTT. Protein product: CASSYKGTASNQPQHF.